This record covers a single T cell receptor beta chain. In each case, RNA was isolated and then reverse transcribed into cDNA as the sequencing template. The repertoire was sequenced with immunoSEQ multiplex PCR; TCRdb's copy has only in-frame clones and lacks some. The repertoire holds about 60,000 clones, with roughly 46% as singletons. The data were taken from a study of CD8+ T cells in alopecia areata. Trimming took 5 bases from V and 9 from J; bases not matched to a gene: 15. CDR1 and CDR2 (germline): GTSNPN, SVGIG (reference sequence). The CDR3 runs 15 residues. The treatment is: oral pan-JAK inhibitor, 5-10 mg twice daily.

Material: CD8+ T cells sorted from blood, obtained at roughly week 36, from a patient treated with tofacitinib. The sequence was collected from a human donor with alopecia areata. The chain couples TRBV30 to TRBJ2-2, with TRBD2 matching 7 bases. CDR3 sequence: CAWGAAGVFSRELFF. Here the CDR3 DNA reads TGTGCCTGGGGGGCGGCGGGAGTATTTTCTAGGGAGCTGTTTTTT.